The T cell receptor (beta chain) under discussion was sequenced for a study of T cells in tuberculosis. Background on the study: This South African cohort compared adolescents with or without latent tuberculosis against adults with active tuberculosis.

Clones were read by immunoSEQ multiplex PCR, and TCRdb kept only the in-frame ones, dropping some. The sample has 40,000 to 45,000 clones; about 94% are singletons. As regards this clone: Antigen: not known.

General study findings and limits: GMM-specific TCRs were nearer to active tuberculosis alpha repertoires, suggesting expansion.

Sequencing was performed on PBMCs. The receptor was isolated from a donor aged 5-35 years with latent tuberculosis or without tuberculosis infection. Some clones in this sample may be carry-over from other donors' samples.

The CDR3 sequence: CASSLTYSTDTQYF. CDR3 nucleotides: TGTGCCAGCAGCCTGACTTATAGCACAGATACGCAGTATTTT. J is TRBJ2-3 and V is TRBV2; D not resolved. This CDR3 has 14 amino acids. In germline, CDR1 is SNHLY, CDR2 FYNNEI. V lost 6 bases and J 0 bases, leaving 10 bases between the germline ends.